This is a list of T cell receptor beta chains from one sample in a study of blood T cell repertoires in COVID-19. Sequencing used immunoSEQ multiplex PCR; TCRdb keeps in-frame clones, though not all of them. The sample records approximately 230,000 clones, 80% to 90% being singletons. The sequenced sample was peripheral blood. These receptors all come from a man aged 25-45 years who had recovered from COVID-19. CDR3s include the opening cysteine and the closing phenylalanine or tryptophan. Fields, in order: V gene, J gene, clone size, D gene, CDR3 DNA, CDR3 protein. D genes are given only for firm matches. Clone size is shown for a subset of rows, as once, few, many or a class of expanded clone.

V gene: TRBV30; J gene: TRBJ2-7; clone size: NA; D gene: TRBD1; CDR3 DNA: TGTGCCTGGCATCCGGGACAGGGAGTCTACGAGCAGTACTTC; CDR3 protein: CAWHPGQGVYEQYF
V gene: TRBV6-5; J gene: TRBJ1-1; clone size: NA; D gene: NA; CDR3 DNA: TGTGCCAGCAGTTACTGGGCAGGGGTGCGGACTGAAGCTTTCTTT; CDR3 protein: CASSYWAGVRTEAFF
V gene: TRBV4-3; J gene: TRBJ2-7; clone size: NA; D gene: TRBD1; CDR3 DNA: TGCGCCAGCAGTCCTACGACAGGGGCTTTATACGAGCAGTACTTC; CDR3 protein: CASSPTTGALYEQYF
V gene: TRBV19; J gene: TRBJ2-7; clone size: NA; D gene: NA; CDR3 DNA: TGTGCCAGTAGTATCAAGGGGCTAAACGAGCAGTACTTC; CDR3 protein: CASSIKGLNEQYF
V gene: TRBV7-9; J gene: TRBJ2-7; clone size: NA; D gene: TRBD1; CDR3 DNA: TGTGCCAGCAGCCCTGGGACAGCCAAACCCTACGAGCAGTACTTC; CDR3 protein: CASSPGTAKPYEQYF
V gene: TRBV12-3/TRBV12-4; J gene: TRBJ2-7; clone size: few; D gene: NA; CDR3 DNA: TGTGCCAGCAGTTTAGACAGCTACGAGCAGTACTTC; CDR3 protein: CASSLDSYEQYF
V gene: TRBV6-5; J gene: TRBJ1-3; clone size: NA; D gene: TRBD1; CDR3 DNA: TGTGCCAGCATACGGGACAGGGAATCTGGAAACACCATATATTTT; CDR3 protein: CASIRDRESGNTIYF
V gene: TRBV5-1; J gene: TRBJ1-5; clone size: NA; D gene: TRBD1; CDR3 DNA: TGCGCCAGCAGCTTGGATGCCAGGGGGCAGGGGCAGCCCCAGCATTTT; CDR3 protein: CASSLDARGQGQPQHF
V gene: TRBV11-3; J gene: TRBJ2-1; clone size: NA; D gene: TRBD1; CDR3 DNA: TGTGCCAGCAGCTTGGGGACAGGGGGCGGGAATGAGCAGTTCTTC; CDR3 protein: CASSLGTGGGNEQFF
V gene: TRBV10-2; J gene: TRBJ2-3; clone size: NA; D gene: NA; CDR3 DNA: TGCGCCAGCAGTGAACGACAGACAGATACGCAGTATTTT; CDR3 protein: CASSERQTDTQYF
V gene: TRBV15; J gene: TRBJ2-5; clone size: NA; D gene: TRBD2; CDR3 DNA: TGTGCCACCAGCAGAGACCGAGCGGGGGGGCCTTGGGAGACCCAGTACTTC; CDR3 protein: CATSRDRAGGPWETQYF
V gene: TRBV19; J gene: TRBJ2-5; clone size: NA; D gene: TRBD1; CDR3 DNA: TGTGCCAGTAGTCCGTGGACAGGGACAGAGACCCAGTACTTC; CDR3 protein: CASSPWTGTETQYF
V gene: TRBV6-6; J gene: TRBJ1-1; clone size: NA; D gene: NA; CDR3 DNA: TGTGCCAGCAGTTACTCTCAGGGTACGAACACTGAAGCTTTCTTT; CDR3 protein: CASSYSQGTNTEAFF
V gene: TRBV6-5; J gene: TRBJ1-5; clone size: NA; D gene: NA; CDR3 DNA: TGTGCCAGCACCTTAGGCACGAGCGCCCAGCATTTT; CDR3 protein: CASTLGTSAQHF
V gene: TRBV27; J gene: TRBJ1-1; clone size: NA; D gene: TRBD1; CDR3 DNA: TGTGCCAGCAGTACCGGGACAGCTAACACTGAAGCTTTCTTT; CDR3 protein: CASSTGTANTEAFF
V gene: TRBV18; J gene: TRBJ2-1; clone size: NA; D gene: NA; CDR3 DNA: TGTGCCAGCTCACCCAACAGACCTGGGGGCCTTTACAATGAGCAGTTCTTC; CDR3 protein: CASSPNRPGGLYNEQFF
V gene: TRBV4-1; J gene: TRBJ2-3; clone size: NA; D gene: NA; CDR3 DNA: TGCGCCAGCAGCCAAGTTTCGCCTAGGACAATCCCAGATACGCAGTATTTT; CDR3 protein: CASSQVSPRTIPDTQYF
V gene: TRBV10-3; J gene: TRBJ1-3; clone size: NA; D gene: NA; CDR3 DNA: TGTGCCATCAGGGTTTGGGGGGAAAACACCATATATTTT; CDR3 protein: CAIRVWGENTIYF
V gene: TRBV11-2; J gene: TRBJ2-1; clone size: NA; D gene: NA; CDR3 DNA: TGTGCCAGCAGCTTAGATAACGTAGGAGGTGAGCAGTTCTTC; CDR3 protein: CASSLDNVGGEQFF
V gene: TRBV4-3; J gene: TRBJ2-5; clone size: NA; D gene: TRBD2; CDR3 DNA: TGCGCCAGCAGCCTCCAACCTAGCGGGGGGCAAGAGACCCAGTACTTC; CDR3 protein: CASSLQPSGGQETQYF
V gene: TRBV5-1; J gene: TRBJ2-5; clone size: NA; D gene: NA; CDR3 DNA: TGCGCCAGCAGCCCCGGACTGGCTAGCATTCAAGAGACCCAGTACTTC; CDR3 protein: CASSPGLASIQETQYF
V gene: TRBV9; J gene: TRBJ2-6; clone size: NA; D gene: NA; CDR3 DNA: TGTGATCTTCCCTCTGGGGCCAACGTCCTGACTTTC; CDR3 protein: CDLPSGANVLTF
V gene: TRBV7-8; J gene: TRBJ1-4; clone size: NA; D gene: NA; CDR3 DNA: TGTGCCAGCAGCTGGTGGGGGGGGGAAAAACTGTTTTTT; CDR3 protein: CASSWWGGEKLFF
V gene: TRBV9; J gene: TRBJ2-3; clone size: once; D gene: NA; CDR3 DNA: TGTGCCAGCAGCGTATCATCCAGCTTGGGGGGAGTAGATACGCAGTATTTT; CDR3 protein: CASSVSSSLGGVDTQYF
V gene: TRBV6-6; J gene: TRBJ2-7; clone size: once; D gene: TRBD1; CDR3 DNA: TGTGCCAGCAGCCGAACCGGGACAGGTGGATACGAGCAGTACTTC; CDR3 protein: CASSRTGTGGYEQYF
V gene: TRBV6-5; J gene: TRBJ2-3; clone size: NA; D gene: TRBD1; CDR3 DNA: TGTGCCAGCAGATTCGACAGGGACAGTCCAGATACGCAGTATTTT; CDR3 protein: CASRFDRDSPDTQYF
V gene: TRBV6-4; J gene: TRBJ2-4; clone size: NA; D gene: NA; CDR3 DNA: TGTGCCAGCAGCCCCCTACCCCCTAACCCAGCCAAAAACATTCAGTACTTC; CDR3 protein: CASSPLPPNPAKNIQYF
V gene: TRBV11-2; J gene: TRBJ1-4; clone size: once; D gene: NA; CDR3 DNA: TGTGCCAGCACCGGTCACCTGGGGGGTGAAAAACTGTTTTTT; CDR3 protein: CASTGHLGGEKLFF
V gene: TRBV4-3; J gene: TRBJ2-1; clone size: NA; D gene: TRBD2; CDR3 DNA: TGCGCCAGCAGCTCCCGACTAGCGGGGGATGAGCAGTTCTTC; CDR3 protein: CASSSRLAGDEQFF
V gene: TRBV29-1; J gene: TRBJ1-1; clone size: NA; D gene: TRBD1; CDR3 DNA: TGCAGCGGTTACTACAGGGGGGACACTGAAGCTTTCTTT; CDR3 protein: CSGYYRGDTEAFF
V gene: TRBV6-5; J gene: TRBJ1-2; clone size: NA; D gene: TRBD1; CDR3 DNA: TGTGCCAGCACCACCCGGACAGGTGGGGATGGCTACACCTTC; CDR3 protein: CASTTRTGGDGYTF
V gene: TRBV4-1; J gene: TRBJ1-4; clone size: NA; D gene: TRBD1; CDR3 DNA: TGCGCCAGCAGCTTTTTTATCGGGACAGGGTTTTATAATGAAAAACTGTTTTTT; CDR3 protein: CASSFFIGTGFYNEKLFF
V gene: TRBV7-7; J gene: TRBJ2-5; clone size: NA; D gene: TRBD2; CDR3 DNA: TGTGCCAGCAGCTTAAGGACTAGCGGGGGGATATTAGAGGAGACCCAGTACTTC; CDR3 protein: CASSLRTSGGILEETQYF
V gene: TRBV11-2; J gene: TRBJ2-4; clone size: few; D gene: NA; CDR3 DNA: TGTGCCAGCAGCTTATCTGTGGGTAGAGGGTACATTCAGTACTTC; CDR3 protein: CASSLSVGRGYIQYF
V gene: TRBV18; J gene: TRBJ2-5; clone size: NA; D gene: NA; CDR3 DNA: TGTGCCAGCTCTCCTAGTTATCAGGAGACCCAGTACTTC; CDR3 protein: CASSPSYQETQYF
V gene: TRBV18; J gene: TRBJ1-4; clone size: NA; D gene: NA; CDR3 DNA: TGTGCCAGCTCCCAGGATTGGGAGGAAAAACTGTTTTTT; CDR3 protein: CASSQDWEEKLFF
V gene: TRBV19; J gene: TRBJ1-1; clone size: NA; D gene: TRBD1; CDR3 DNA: TGTGCCAGTAGTCTCCAGGGGGGACGGTCCATGAACACTGAAGCTTTCTTT; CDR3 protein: CASSLQGGRSMNTEAFF
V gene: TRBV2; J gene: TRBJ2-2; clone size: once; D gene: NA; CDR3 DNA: TGTGCCAGCAGCCTGTTACATAACACCGGGGAGCTGTTTTTT; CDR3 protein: CASSLLHNTGELFF
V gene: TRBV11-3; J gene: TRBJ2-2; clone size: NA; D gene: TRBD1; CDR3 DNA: TGTGCCAGCAGCTTTTTTGCGGGACAGGGGTTCACCGGGGAGCTGTTTTTT; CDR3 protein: CASSFFAGQGFTGELFF
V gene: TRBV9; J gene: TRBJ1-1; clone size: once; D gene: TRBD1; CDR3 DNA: TGTGCCAGCAGCGTAACAGGGGTTGGCACTGAAGCTTTCTTT; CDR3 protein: CASSVTGVGTEAFF
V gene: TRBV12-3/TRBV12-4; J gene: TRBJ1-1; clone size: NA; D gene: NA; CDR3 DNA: TGTGCCAGCAGGCGCCTGACAGGCACTGAAGCTTTCTTT; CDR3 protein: CASRRLTGTEAFF
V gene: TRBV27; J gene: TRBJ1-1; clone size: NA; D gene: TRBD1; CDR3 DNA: TGTGCCAGCGGAGGGACAGTATATACTGAAGCTTTCTTT; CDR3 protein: CASGGTVYTEAFF
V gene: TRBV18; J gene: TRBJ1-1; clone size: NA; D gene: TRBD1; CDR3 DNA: TGTGCCAGCTCACTACAGGGGGCGACGAACACTGAAGCTTTCTTT; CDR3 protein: CASSLQGATNTEAFF
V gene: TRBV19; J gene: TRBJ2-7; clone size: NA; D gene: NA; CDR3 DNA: TGTGCCAGTAGTACTAACCTGGTAGGGGTCGAGCAGTACTTC; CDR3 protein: CASSTNLVGVEQYF
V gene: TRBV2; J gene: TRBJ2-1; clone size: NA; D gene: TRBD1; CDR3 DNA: TGTGCCAGCATATTCAGGACAGGGCCGTCTTTTGAGCAGTTCTTC; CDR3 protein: CASIFRTGPSFEQFF
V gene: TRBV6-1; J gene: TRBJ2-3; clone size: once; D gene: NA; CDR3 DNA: TGTGCCAGCAGTGAGGTCCCGGGGGGCGCCCCAGATACGCAGTATTTT; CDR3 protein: CASSEVPGGAPDTQYF
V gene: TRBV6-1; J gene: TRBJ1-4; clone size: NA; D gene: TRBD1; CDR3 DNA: TGTGCCAGCAGTGAAGGGACAGGGGGTGAGGGAAAACTGTTTTTT; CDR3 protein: CASSEGTGGEGKLFF
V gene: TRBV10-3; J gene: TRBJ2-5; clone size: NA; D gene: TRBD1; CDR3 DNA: TGTGCCATCAGCGGGACAGGCGAAGAAGAGACCCAGTACTTC; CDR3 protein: CAISGTGEEETQYF
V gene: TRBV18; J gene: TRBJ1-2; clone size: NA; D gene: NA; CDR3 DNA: TGTGCCAGCTCACGGACGGACACCCAGTCAAGCTACACCTTC; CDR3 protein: CASSRTDTQSSYTF
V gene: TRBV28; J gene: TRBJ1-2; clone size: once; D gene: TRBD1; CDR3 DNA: TGTGCCAGCAGTCCCGGACAGGGGGATGATGGCTACACCTTC; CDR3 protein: CASSPGQGDDGYTF
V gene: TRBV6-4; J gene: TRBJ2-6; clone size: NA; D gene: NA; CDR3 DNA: TGTGCCAGCAGTCTGCAGGGGGGATCTGGGGCCAACGTCCTGACTTTC; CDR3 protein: CASSLQGGSGANVLTF
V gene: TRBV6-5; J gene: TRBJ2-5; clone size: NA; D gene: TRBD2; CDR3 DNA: TGTGCCAGCAGTTACTCTCCTAGCGGGGGGCAAGAGACCCAGTACTTC; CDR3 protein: CASSYSPSGGQETQYF
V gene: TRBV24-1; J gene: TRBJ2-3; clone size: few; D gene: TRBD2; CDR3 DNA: TGTGCCACCAGTGACCCGGGACTAGTGGCTTTAACAGATACGCAGTATTTT; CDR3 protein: CATSDPGLVALTDTQYF
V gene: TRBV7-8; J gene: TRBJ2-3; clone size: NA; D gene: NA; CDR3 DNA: TGTGCCAGCAGCTTAGAGCGCACAGATACGCAGTATTTT; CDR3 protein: CASSLERTDTQYF
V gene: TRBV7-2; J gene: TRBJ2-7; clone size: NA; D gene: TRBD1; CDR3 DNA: TGTGCCAGCAGCTTAACCGGGACAGGGTCCTACGAGCAGTACTTC; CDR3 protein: CASSLTGTGSYEQYF
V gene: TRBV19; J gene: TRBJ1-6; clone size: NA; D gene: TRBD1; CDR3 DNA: TGTGCCAGTAGTACCCACAGGGGATGGGATTCACCCCTCCACTTT; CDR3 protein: CASSTHRGWDSPLHF
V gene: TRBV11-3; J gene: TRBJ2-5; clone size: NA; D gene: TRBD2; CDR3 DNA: TGTGCCAGCAGCTCCGGGGGGGCCCGAGAGACCCAGTACTTC; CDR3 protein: CASSSGGARETQYF
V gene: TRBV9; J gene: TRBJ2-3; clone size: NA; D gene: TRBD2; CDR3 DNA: TGTGCCAGCACCGGAGGATTTGGGGGGGGAGATACGCAGTATTTT; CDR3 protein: CASTGGFGGGDTQYF
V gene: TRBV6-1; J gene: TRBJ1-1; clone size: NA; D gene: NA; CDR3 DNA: TGTGCCAGCAGTGACGCTTGGGAGGAGACTTTCTTT; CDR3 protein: CASSDAWEETFF